These 28 T cell receptor beta chains were sequenced from one sample in a study of control samples from healthy donors and cancer patients (dated by TCRdb to 2020 to 2021). Libraries were constructed by the immunoSEQ multiplex PCR assay. TCRdb re-hosts the immuneACCESS table, in-frame sequences only. Its copies lack some clones; in the studies checked, an unresolved V gene accounts for under half of them, and the cause for the rest is not known. The sample has about 270,000 clones on record, roughly 82% of them singletons. The leading ten clones occupy approximately 12% of the sample. Sample: PBMCs. Receptors were obtained from a woman aged 60-75 years with lung cancer.

This clone was detected only a few times. This chain links TRBV7-2 with TRBJ1-3; D is ambiguous. V lost 2 bases and J lost 2, with 13 bases in between. Germline values: CDR1 SGHTA, CDR2 FQGNSA. The CDR3 extends over 16 amino acids. DNA for the CDR3: TGTGCCAGCAGCTTACGGCAGGCGAGCCCTGGAAACACCATATATTTT. The encoded protein is CASSLRQASPGNTIYF.

This clone was recorded once. This rearrangement joins TRBV30 to TRBJ2-3; no firm D call. V was clipped by 0 bases and J by 8 bases, with 12 bases between them. This CDR3 has 13 amino acids. Per the germline V gene, CDR1 is GTSNPN and CDR2 is SVGIG (reference sequence). The CDR3 loop reads CAWSVRSVATQYF. The CDR3 nucleotides are TGTGCCTGGAGTGTACGGTCGGTAGCTACGCAGTATTTT.

This chain connects TRBV21-1 to TRBJ2-7. TRBV21-1 is flagged as a pseudogene. The CDR3 length is 16 residues. The CDR3 DNA reads TGTGCCAGCAGCAAAGATACCGGGTGGGCATCCTACGAGCAGTACTTC. It encodes CASSKDTGWASYEQYF.

This clone has a handful of counts. The V and J genes are TRBV3-1 (or the pseudogene TRBV3-2) and TRBJ1-2; D might be TRBD1 (6 bases). CDR3 length: 18 residues. The germline gives CDR1 LGHDT, CDR2 YNNKEL (reference sequence). V was clipped by 3 bases and J by 8 bases, with 28 bases between them. CDR3 protein: CASSHIAGGEQGAKGYTF. The CDR3 nucleotides are TGTGCCAGCAGCCATATTGCTGGAGGGGAACAGGGCGCAAAAGGCTACACCTTC.

The rearrangement joins TRBV9 to TRBJ2-5; 10 bases match TRBD2. Per the germline V gene, CDR1 is SGDLS and CDR2 is YYNGEE. This CDR3 contains 15 residues. The J segment lost 1 base and the V segment lost 2 bases, leaving 2 bases of the junction unmatched. The CDR3 DNA sequence: TGTGCCAGCAGCGTGACTAGCGGGTCCCAAGAGACCCAGTACTTC. Protein: CASSVTSGSQETQYF.

The CDR3 DNA reads TGTGCCAGCAGCTTAGTTGGGGACAGGGGCGCGGTCGATGAGCAGTTCTTC. It translates to CASSLVGDRGAVDEQFF. The chain joins TRBV7-8 to TRBJ2-1, with 10 bases identical to TRBD1. V shed 1 base and J 8 bases; nucleotides not matched to a gene: 11. Per the germline V gene, CDR1 is SGHVS and CDR2 is FQNEAQ. CDR3 length: 17 residues.

The CDR3 here is CASSPGAGEGETQYF. In DNA, the CDR3 is TGTGCCAGCAGCCCGGGAGCGGGGGAGGGAGAGACCCAGTACTTC. V and J are TRBV5-4 and TRBJ2-5; 8 positions agree with TRBD2. V was clipped by 4 bases and J by 4 bases; unmatched bases: 9. The CDR3 is 15 residues long. The germline V gene has CDR1 SGHNT and CDR2 YYREEE (reference sequence). Filled out from reference TRBV5-4 and TRBJ2-5, the complete variable domain reads ETGVTQSPTHLIKTRGQQVTLRCSSQSGHNTVSWYQQALGQGPQFIFQYYREEENGRGNFPPRFSGLQFPNYSSELNVNALELDDSALYLCASSPGAGEGETQYFGPGTRLLVL.

The chain has TRBV18 and TRBJ2-3; D may be TRBD2 (5 bases). V was trimmed by 9 bases and J by 4 bases, leaving 11 bases between them. The CDR3 runs to 12 residues. Germline V gene data show CDR1 as KGHSH and CDR2 as LQKENI. CDR3 amino acids: CASRGEADTQYF. In DNA, the CDR3 is TGTGCCAGTCGGGGTGAGGCAGATACGCAGTATTTT. Full variable domain (outside the CDR3, taken from reference TRBV18 and TRBJ2-3): NAGVMQNPRHLVRRRGQEARLRCSPMKGHSHVYWYRQLPEEGLKFMVYLQKENIIDESGMPKERFSAEFPKEGPSILRIQQVVRGDSAAYFCASRGEADTQYFGPGTRLTVL.

The chain has TRBV6-5 and TRBJ1-4; 7 bases match TRBD1. This CDR3 contains 14 residues. V lost 5 bases, J lost 6 bases, and 6 bases stayed unmatched. CDR1 is MNHEY and CDR2 is SVGAGI in the germline V gene. CDR3 sequence: CASSNTGVYEKLFF. The CDR3 nucleotides are TGTGCCAGCAGTAACACAGGGGTTTATGAAAAACTGTTTTTT.

J is TRBJ1-4 and V is TRBV7-7, with D perhaps TRBD1 (5 bases). V lost 4 bases and J lost 1, with 28 bases in between. This CDR3 contains 21 residues. Germline lookup yields CDR1 SSHAT and CDR2 FNYEAQ (reference sequence). Here the CDR3 reads CASSSLTRTGVPKGTNEKLFF. The DNA for the CDR3 is TGTGCCAGCAGCTCACTAACAAGGACGGGGGTCCCTAAGGGAACTAATGAAAAACTGTTTTTT.

This clone was recorded at least ten times. This chain links TRBV5-3 with TRBJ2-2; D call uncertain. TRBV5-3 has ORF status, its function being uncertain. V lost 6 bases, J lost 6 bases, and 9 bases lay in between. CDR3 size: 12 residues. CDR3: CARTTGPGELFF. DNA for the CDR3: TGTGCCAGAACCACGGGTCCCGGGGAGCTGTTTTTT.

This chain joins TRBV7-2 and TRBJ1-2; no definite D call. Per the germline V gene, CDR1 is SGHTA and CDR2 is FQGNSA. Trimming stripped 3 bases from V and 6 bases from J, with 11 bases between. The CDR3 loop spans 13 amino acids. CDR3 bases: TGTGCCAGCAGCTTGACTAGGTTGGATGGCTACACCTTC. Its protein is CASSLTRLDGYTF. Combining the CDR3 with reference TRBV7-2 and TRBJ1-2 gives the whole variable domain GAGVSQSPSNKVTEKGKDVELRCDPISGHTALYWYRQSLGQGLEFLIYFQGNSAPDKSGLPSDRFSAERTGGSVSTLTIQRTQQEDSAVYLCASSLTRLDGYTFGSGTRLTVV.

The genes are TRBV24-1 and TRBJ2-1; 11 bases are a match to TRBD2. V shed 7 bases and J 3 bases; nucleotides not matched to a gene: 13. The CDR3 is 18 amino acids. Per the germline V gene, CDR1 is KGHDR and CDR2 is SFDVKD. Here the CDR3 reads CATRATPRSGGGYNEQFF. The CDR3 region has the DNA TGTGCCACCAGAGCTACCCCTCGTAGCGGGGGGGGCTACAATGAGCAGTTCTTC.

This chain uses TRBV4-1 with TRBJ2-1; 12 bases fit TRBD2. CDR1 is MGHRA, CDR2 YSYEKL, per germline. The J segment lost 2 bases and the V segment lost 3 bases, leaving 8 bases of the junction unmatched. CDR3 length equals 18 residues. The CDR3 DNA sequence: TGCGCCAGCAGCCACCCCCGGACTAGCGGGGAGCCCTACAATGAGCAGTTCTTC. Translated, it gives CASSHPRTSGEPYNEQFF.

This chain links TRBV30 with TRBJ2-7; 8 bases align to TRBD1. V was pared by 1 base and J by 4 bases, with 12 bases of the junction left unmatched. CDR1 GTSNPN and CDR2 SVGIG come from the germline V gene (reference sequence). This CDR3 is built from 16 residues. CDR3 sequence reads: CAWSGYDRGGGYEQYF. CDR3 DNA: TGTGCCTGGAGTGGTTACGACAGGGGAGGTGGGTACGAGCAGTACTTC. The variable domain in full, completed from reference TRBV30 and TRBJ2-7, reads SQTIHQWPATLVQPVGSPLSLECTVEGTSNPNLYWYRQAAGRGLQLLFYSVGIGQISSEVPQNLSASRPQDRQFILSSKKLLLSDSGFYLCAWSGYDRGGGYEQYFGPGTRLTVT.

V and J are TRBV7-9 and TRBJ1-2; TRBD1 might be the D (6 bases). The CDR3 loop spans 13 amino acids. Germline lookup yields CDR1 SEHNR and CDR2 FQNEAQ (reference sequence). Between the trimmed V and J ends, which lost 1 base and 4 bases, there was a span of 7 bases. The CDR3 loop reads CASSLEGVYGYTF. The CDR3 region has the DNA TGTGCCAGCAGCTTAGAGGGGGTCTATGGCTACACCTTC.

V and J are TRBV4-2 and TRBJ2-3; D gene uncertain. The germline CDR1 and CDR2 sequences are LGHNA and YNFKEQ. This CDR3 is built from 14 residues. V lost 2 bases to trimming and J lost 5 bases, with 11 bases between them. The CDR3 DNA sequence: TGTGCCAGCAGCCAATCCGCAGACCGAGATACGCAGTATTTT. This encodes CASSQSADRDTQYF.

The chain uses TRBV5-1 and TRBJ1-1; no clear D gene. The CDR3 sequence is 15 residues long. The germline CDR1 and CDR2 sequences are SGHRS and YFSETQ. Trimming took 1 base from V and 6 from J, leaving 16 bases between them. The DNA of the CDR3 is TGCGCCAGCAGCTTGAATGGTCGGGATTTGGCTGAAGCTTTCTTT. Its protein product is CASSLNGRDLAEAFF. Filled out from reference TRBV5-1 and TRBJ1-1, the complete variable domain reads KAGVTQTPRYLIKTRGQQVTLSCSPISGHRSVSWYQQTPGQGLQFLFEYFSETQRNKGNFPGRFSGRQFSNSRSEMNVSTLELGDSALYLCASSLNGRDLAEAFFGQGTRLTVV.

The chain combines TRBV11-2 with TRBJ1-5, with D unclear. From germline, CDR1 is SGHAT and CDR2 FQNNGV. The CDR3 loop spans 13 amino acids. The V end lost 5 bases, the J end lost 5 bases, and 10 bases lay between the germline ends. Here the CDR3 reads CASSRSYDQPQHF. DNA of the CDR3: TGTGCCAGCAGCCGGAGCTACGATCAGCCCCAGCATTTT.

This rearrangement joins TRBV6-2 or TRBV6-3 to TRBJ2-7, with TRBD2 matching over 9 bases. The CDR3 runs 17 residues. Germline loops: CDR1 MNHEY, CDR2 SVGEGT. V lost 4 bases and J lost 2; bases outside the gene matches: 12. The CDR3 loop is CASSSPQRLADTYEQYF. DNA of the CDR3: TGTGCCAGCAGTTCCCCCCAAAGACTAGCGGATACCTACGAGCAGTACTTC.

The chain is built from TRBV2 and TRBJ1-1; 7 bases line up with TRBD1. J was trimmed by 5 bases and V by 5 bases; bases with no gene match: 11. The V gene's germline CDR1 is SNHLY and CDR2 FYNNEI. The CDR3 sequence is 15 residues long. The CDR3 bases are TGTGCCAGCAGTAAAGACAGGGTGGAAACTACTGAAGCTTTCTTT. This translates into CASSKDRVETTEAFF.

This chain joins TRBV7-2 and TRBJ2-1; D unclear. This CDR3 has 14 residues. CDR1 and CDR2 from the germline V gene are SGHTA and FQGNSA. V was pared by 3 bases and J by 7 bases, with 13 bases between. The CDR3 region has the DNA TGTGCCAGCAGCTTCGATGGTATGGCGAATGAGCAGTTCTTC. This sequence encodes CASSFDGMANEQFF.

This chain connects TRBV2 to TRBJ1-4, with unresolved D. The CDR3 is made up of 12 amino acids. Trimming took 0 bases from V and 8 from J, leaving 4 bases between them. Per germline, CDR1 SNHLY and CDR2 FYNNEI. The CDR3 DNA is TGTGCCAGCAGTGAAGCAGGAGAAAAACTGTTTTTT. Its protein is CASSEAGEKLFF.

The J gene is TRBJ1-6, the V gene TRBV2; possibly TRBD1 for D (5 bases). This CDR3 region has 17 residues. The germline CDR1 and CDR2 sequences are SNHLY and FYNNEI. Trimming left V 7 bases short and J 0 bases short, with 16 bases between. This CDR3 is CASTTGRRSSYNSPLHF. The CDR3 DNA sequence: TGTGCCAGCACGACGGGACGCCGAAGCTCCTATAATTCACCCCTCCACTTT.

In this sample, this clone turned up once. V is TRBV10-1 and J is TRBJ1-1; TRBD1 is a possible D gene (6 bases). Trimming took off 9 bases at V and 0 bases at J, with 11 bases between the two ends. The length of the CDR3 is 13 residues. CDR1 is WNHNN, CDR2 SYGVQD, per germline (reference sequence). CDR3 loop: CASRDTMNTEAFF. The CDR3 DNA sequence: TGCGCCAGTAGGGACACCATGAACACTGAAGCTTTCTTT.

In DNA form, the CDR3 reads TGTGCCAGCAGCACCGGGACAGCCGGGGTCTATGGCTACACCTTC. Its translation: CASSTGTAGVYGYTF. J is TRBJ1-2 and V is TRBV7-6; 7 bases align to TRBD1. After removal of 5 bases from V and 4 bases from J, the junction contained 10 bases not matched to a gene. The CDR3 covers 15 residues. Germline-derived CDR1 and CDR2 are SGHVS and FNYEAQ.

The chain has TRBV5-1 and TRBJ2-3; 7 bases fit TRBD1. The germline gives CDR1 SGHRS, CDR2 YFSETQ. CDR3 length: 15 amino acids. Losses at the gene ends were 2 bases for V and 3 bases for J; bases not matched to a gene: 6. The CDR3 here is CASSFTGDGTDTQYF. The CDR3 DNA reads as TGCGCCAGCAGCTTCACAGGGGATGGAACAGATACGCAGTATTTT.

The chain carries TRBV20-1 and TRBJ2-7; possibly TRBD1 for D (6 bases). CDR1 and CDR2 from the germline V gene are DFQATT and SNEGSKA (reference sequence). The length of the CDR3 is 11 residues. Between the trimmed V and J ends, which lost 6 bases and 6 bases, there was a span of 12 bases. This chain's CDR3 is CSARGLGEQYF. In DNA, the CDR3 is TGCAGTGCCAGGGGCCTTGGCGAGCAGTACTTC.